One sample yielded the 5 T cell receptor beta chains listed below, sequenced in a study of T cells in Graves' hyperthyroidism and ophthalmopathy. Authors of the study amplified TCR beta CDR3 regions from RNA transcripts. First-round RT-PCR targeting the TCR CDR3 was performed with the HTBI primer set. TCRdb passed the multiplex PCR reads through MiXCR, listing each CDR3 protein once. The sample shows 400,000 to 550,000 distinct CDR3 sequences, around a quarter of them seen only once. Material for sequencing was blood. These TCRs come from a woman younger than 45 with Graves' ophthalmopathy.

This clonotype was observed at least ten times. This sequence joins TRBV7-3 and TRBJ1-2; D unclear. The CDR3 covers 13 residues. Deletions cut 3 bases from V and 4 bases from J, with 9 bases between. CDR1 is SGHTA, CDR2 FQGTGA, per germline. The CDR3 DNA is TGTGCCAGCAGCTTTGACGGGAGCTATGGCTACACCTTC. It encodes CASSFDGSYGYTF.

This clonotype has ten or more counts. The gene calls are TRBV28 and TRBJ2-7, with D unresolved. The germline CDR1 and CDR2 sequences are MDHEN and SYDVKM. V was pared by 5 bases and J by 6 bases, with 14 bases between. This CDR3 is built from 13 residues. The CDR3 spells CASSTGPGFEQYF. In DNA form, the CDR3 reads TGTGCCAGCAGTACTGGACCCGGATTCGAGCAGTACTTC.

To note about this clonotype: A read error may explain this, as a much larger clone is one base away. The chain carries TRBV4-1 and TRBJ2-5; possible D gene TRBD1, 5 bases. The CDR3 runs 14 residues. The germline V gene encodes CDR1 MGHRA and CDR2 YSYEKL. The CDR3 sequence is CASSQDRAGNTRYF. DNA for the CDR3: TGCGCCAGCAGCCAAGATCGGGCAGGGAATACCCGGTACTTC.

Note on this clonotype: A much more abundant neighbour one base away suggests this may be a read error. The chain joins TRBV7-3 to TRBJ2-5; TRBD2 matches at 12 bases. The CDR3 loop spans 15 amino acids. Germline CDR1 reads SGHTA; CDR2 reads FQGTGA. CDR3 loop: CASCRTSGDQGTQYF. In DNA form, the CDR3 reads TGTGCCAGCTGCCGGACTAGCGGGGACCAAGGGACCCAGTACTTC.

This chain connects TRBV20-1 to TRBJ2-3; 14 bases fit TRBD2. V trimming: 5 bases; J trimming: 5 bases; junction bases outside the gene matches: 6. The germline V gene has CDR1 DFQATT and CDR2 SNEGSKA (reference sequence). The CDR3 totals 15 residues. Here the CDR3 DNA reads TGCAGTGCTGAGGGACTAGCGGGAGAATTAGATACGCAGTATTTT. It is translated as CSAEGLAGELDTQYF.